In its sample, the clone carrying this TCR beta chain was seen a few times. The data derive from a study of blood T cell repertoires in COVID-19. Profiled with immunoSEQ multiplex PCR; TCRdb holds only in-frame clones, not every one. The sample shows 180,000 or so clones, about 89% of them seen only once. Germline CDR1 reads LNHNV; CDR2 reads YYDKDF (reference sequence). CDR3 length: 17 amino acids. Trimming removed 7 bases from V and 0 bases from J, with 16 bases in between. This TCR was sampled from a woman aged 18-29 years who had recovered from COVID-19. Sequenced sample: PBMCs or T cells enriched from blood (not recorded which). The rearrangement links TRBV15 to TRBJ2-6, with D uncertain. DNA for the CDR3: TGTGCCACCACCCCCTTTCGGGTTTCCTCTGGGGCCAACGTCCTGACTTTC. Translation gives CATTPFRVSSGANVLTF.